The present T cell receptor (beta chain) was sequenced within a study of blood T cell repertoires in COVID-19. Assignments of participants to cohorts depended upon their own reported clinical history. Recovered participants had two consecutive negative NP/OP PCR tests, healthcare professional clearance, or symptom resolution. CDR1 and CDR2 from the germline V gene are SGHTA and FQGTGA. This CDR3 is 16 amino acids long. V trimming: 5 bases; J trimming: 3 bases; junction bases outside the gene matches: 7. Original processing methods: By means of reference gene primer amplification, nucleated cell counts were estimated. Profiled with immunoSEQ multiplex PCR; TCRdb holds only in-frame clones, not every one. D and trimming come from the DNA, and the V and J calls and clone size come from that table. The sample records 250,000 to 350,000 clones, around 85% being singletons.

The specimen sequenced was PBMCs or T cells enriched from blood (not recorded which). This receptor was identified in a woman under 40 who had recovered from COVID-19. The rearrangement uses TRBV7-3 and TRBJ2-1; 10 bases are a match to TRBD2. The CDR3 DNA reads TGTGCCAGCAGCCCTAGCGGGAGCTCTCACTACAATGAGCAGTTCTTC. Its translation: CASSPSGSSHYNEQFF.